This T cell receptor beta chain derives from a study of CDR3 diversity in severe acne. The germline CDR1 and CDR2 sequences are MNHNS and SASEGT. V was pared by 6 bases and J by 1 base, with 16 bases between. The CDR3 spans 16 residues. TCRdb fed the PCR reads into MiXCR, producing one record per CDR3 protein. The table lists some 85,000 distinct CDR3 sequences, around 54% of them singletons, with around a tenth in the top ten. The chain has TRBV6-1 and TRBJ1-5; tentatively, D is TRBD1 (6 bases). The receptor's source is a male donor with severe acne vulgaris. Material: blood. DNA for the CDR3: TGTGCCAGCAGAGGGCGGGGGGCAAACAGCAATCAGCCCCAGCATTTT. This gives the protein CASRGRGANSNQPQHF.